These T cell receptor beta chains were read from a single sample in a study of T cells after yellow fever vaccination. TCRdb reprocessed the 5' RACE reads via MiXCR and lists one record per CDR3 protein. The sample carries just under 600,000 distinct CDR3 sequences, roughly 13% recorded once. The material sequenced was PBMCs, taken on the day of the yellow fever booster vaccination. Receptors were obtained from a young man who received the YFV17D yellow fever vaccine. Both conserved end residues are part of each CDR3. A D gene is named only where the DNA matches it firmly. A row's size may be missing; if present it is once, few, many or a size class.

d_call,clone_size,v_call,j_call,cdr3_aa,cdr3_nt
NA,NA,TRBV6-5,TRBJ2-6,CASSYSVGANVLTF,TGTGCCAGCAGTTACTCGGTCGGGGCCAACGTCCTGACTTTC
TRBD1,few,TRBV7-2,TRBJ2-7,CASSLMGQGVYEQYF,TGTGCCAGCAGCTTAATGGGACAGGGGGTATACGAGCAGTACTTC
TRBD2,few,TRBV6-1,TRBJ2-3,CASSDSGMITDTQYF,TGTGCCAGCAGTGATAGCGGGATGATTACAGATACGCAGTATTTT
TRBD1,NA,TRBV6-2/TRBV6-3,TRBJ2-1,CASSSGTVANEQFF,TGTGCCAGCAGTTCCGGGACAGTGGCCAATGAGCAGTTCTTC
NA,NA,TRBV12-3/TRBV12-4,TRBJ2-3,CASSRLRDTQYF,TGTGCCAGCAGTCGACTTAGAGATACGCAGTATTTT
NA,NA,TRBV20-1,TRBJ1-2,CSASLVNYGYTF,TGCAGTGCTAGTCTTGTTAACTATGGCTACACCTTC
NA,many,TRBV7-2,TRBJ2-5,CASRRGLVQETQYF,TGTGCCAGCAGAAGAGGGTTGGTACAAGAGACCCAGTACTTC
NA,few,TRBV5-1,TRBJ2-3,CASSESDRSLTDTQYF,TGCGCCAGCAGCGAAAGCGACAGGTCTCTCACAGATACGCAGTATTTT
NA,NA,TRBV7-2,TRBJ2-7,CASSLSWFGEQYF,TGTGCCAGCAGCTTATCTTGGTTCGGGGAGCAGTACTTC
TRBD2,NA,TRBV20-1,TRBJ2-7,CSATGLAGYEQYF,TGCAGTGCGACGGGACTAGCGGGATACGAGCAGTACTTC
TRBD1,once,TRBV28,TRBJ2-7,CASSYPGGFDEQYF,TGTGCCAGCAGTTACCCAGGGGGTTTCGACGAGCAGTACTTC
TRBD2,NA,TRBV20-1,TRBJ2-7,CSARRGGGRYEQYF,TGCAGTGCTAGAAGAGGCGGGGGACGCTACGAGCAGTACTTC
TRBD1,few,TRBV11-2,TRBJ2-1,CASSLVCWADRGGQNEQFF,TGTGCCAGCAGCTTAGTTTGTTGGGCAGACAGGGGGGGTCAAAATGAGCAGTTCTTC
NA,few,TRBV10-3,TRBJ2-1,CALGQGGLNEQFF,TGTGCCCTAGGACAGGGAGGGCTGAATGAGCAGTTCTTC
NA,few,TRBV12-3/TRBV12-4,TRBJ2-1,CASRNNPGAGYYNEQFF,TGTGCCAGCAGAAACAACCCGGGTGCTGGGTACTACAATGAGCAGTTCTTC
NA,few,TRBV19,TRBJ2-1,CASSIAHNEQFF,TGTGCCAGTAGTATAGCACACAATGAGCAGTTCTTC
TRBD2,few,TRBV3-1,TRBJ2-1,CASSRKGGTYNEQFF,TGTGCCAGCAGCCGGAAGGGAGGGACCTACAATGAGCAGTTCTTC
NA,few,TRBV15,TRBJ2-5,CATSREGGGGETQYF,TGTGCCACCAGCAGAGAGGGAGGCGGAGGGGAGACCCAGTACTTC
TRBD1,few,TRBV12-3/TRBV12-4,TRBJ2-1,CASIRTGSNEQFF,TGTGCCAGCATAAGGACAGGGAGCAATGAGCAGTTCTTC
NA,NA,TRBV20-1,TRBJ1-1,CSARPTKNTEAFF,TGCAGTGCTAGACCCACAAAGAACACTGAAGCTTTCTTT
NA,NA,TRBV30,TRBJ2-4,CAWRNGAIQYF,TGTGCCTGGAGAAACGGAGCCATTCAGTACTTC
TRBD2,few,TRBV25-1,TRBJ2-2,CASSEPGLANTGELFF,TGTGCCAGCAGTGAGCCGGGACTAGCGAACACCGGGGAGCTGTTTTTT
TRBD1,few,TRBV6-2/TRBV6-3,TRBJ2-2,CASSYAGTGVTGELFF,TGTGCCAGCAGTTACGCCGGGACAGGGGTCACCGGGGAGCTGTTTTTT
NA,NA,TRBV24-1,TRBJ2-1,CATSDSGGVSYNEQFF,TGTGCCACCAGTGATTCTGGGGGAGTCTCCTACAATGAGCAGTTCTTC
NA,few,TRBV27,TRBJ1-4,CASSFPGPGGKLFF,TGTGCCAGCAGTTTCCCCGGACCGGGGGGAAAACTGTTTTTT
TRBD1,few,TRBV5-1,TRBJ1-2,CASSSGPGQNYGYTF,TGCGCCAGCAGTTCAGGTCCGGGACAGAATTATGGCTACACCTTC
TRBD2,few,TRBV6-1,TRBJ2-5,CASILGLAAQETQYF,TGTGCCAGCATATTGGGACTAGCGGCACAAGAGACCCAGTACTTC
NA,NA,TRBV18,TRBJ1-5,CASSPMDTGNQPQHF,TGTGCCAGCTCCCCTATGGACACTGGCAATCAGCCCCAGCATTTT
TRBD2,few,TRBV12-3/TRBV12-4,TRBJ2-7,CASSALADEQYF,TGTGCCAGCAGTGCACTAGCGGACGAGCAGTACTTC
NA,many,TRBV14,TRBJ2-4,CASSHGSQMSIQYF,TGTGCCAGCAGCCATGGTAGTCAAATGAGCATTCAGTACTTC
NA,few,TRBV24-1,TRBJ2-3,CATSHGWADTQYF,TGTGCCACCAGTCACGGATGGGCAGATACGCAGTATTTT
NA,few,TRBV30,TRBJ1-2,CAWSVLGRDGYTF,TGTGCCTGGAGTGTACTGGGGCGGGATGGCTACACCTTC
TRBD1,few,TRBV7-3,TRBJ2-1,CASSKQGQGIEQFF,TGTGCCAGCAGCAAACAGGGACAGGGCATAGAGCAGTTCTTC
TRBD2,few,TRBV20-1,TRBJ2-3,CSASNLGTSGIDTQYF,TGCAGTGCTAGCAATTTAGGGACTAGCGGAATAGATACGCAGTATTTT
TRBD2,few,TRBV18,TRBJ2-5,CASSPVSGSQETQYF,TGTGCCAGCTCACCGGTGAGCGGGAGCCAAGAGACCCAGTACTTC
TRBD2,NA,TRBV20-1,TRBJ2-5,CSARPAGGETQYF,TGCAGTGCTAGACCCGCGGGGGGAGAGACCCAGTACTTC
NA,NA,TRBV7-8,TRBJ2-6,CASSLGATGANVLTF,TGTGCCAGCAGCTTGGGGGCGACGGGGGCCAACGTCCTGACTTTC
TRBD1,few,TRBV7-2,TRBJ2-1,CASSLTGTGLYNEQFF,TGTGCCAGCAGTTTAACCGGGACAGGGCTTTACAATGAGCAGTTCTTC
TRBD1,few,TRBV5-1,TRBJ1-1,CASSFRTGGTEAFF,TGCGCCAGCAGCTTCCGGACAGGGGGCACTGAAGCTTTCTTT
TRBD2,NA,TRBV28,TRBJ2-1,CASSSSGTIYNEQFF,TGTGCCAGCAGTTCCAGCGGGACCATCTACAATGAGCAGTTCTTC
TRBD1,NA,TRBV6-5,TRBJ2-7,CASSYRTGWYEQYF,TGTGCCAGCAGTTACCGGACAGGGTGGTACGAGCAGTACTTC
NA,NA,TRBV20-1,TRBJ2-3,CSATLRLDEDTQYF,TGCAGTGCTACCCTTAGGTTAGACGAAGATACGCAGTATTTT
NA,few,TRBV3-1,TRBJ2-2,CASSRFGVGNTGELFF,TGTGCCAGCAGCCGGTTTGGGGTGGGCAACACCGGGGAGCTGTTTTTT
TRBD2,NA,TRBV7-2,TRBJ2-7,CASSLGGTTRLYF,TGTGCCAGCAGCTTAGGGGGGACTACTCGGTTGTACTTC
NA,NA,TRBV7-2,TRBJ2-7,CASSAEEGLGLEQYF,TGTGCCAGCAGCGCCGAAGAGGGCCTAGGGCTCGAGCAGTACTTC
TRBD2,many,TRBV7-2,TRBJ2-1,CASSLAGGDYNEQFF,TGTGCCAGCAGCTTAGCGGGAGGGGATTACAATGAGCAGTTCTTC
NA,many,TRBV12-3/TRBV12-4,TRBJ2-5,CASMIGVQETQYF,TGTGCCAGCATGATTGGGGTTCAAGAGACCCAGTACTTC
NA,NA,TRBV12-3/TRBV12-4,TRBJ2-2,CASKGGLNTGELFF,TGTGCCAGCAAAGGGGGACTTAACACCGGGGAGCTGTTTTTT